The clone carrying this T cell receptor beta chain turned up a few times. The antigen is not known. The read ends 3 residues shy of where the CDR3 ends; the end is completed using the germline J gene. The record originates from a study of T cell clonality in common variable immunodeficiency. CDR3 length: 16 residues. Germline CDR1 and CDR2: PRHDT and FYEKMQ (reference sequence). V lost 3 bases to trimming and J lost 2 bases, with 17 bases between them. Assay: immunoSEQ multiplex PCR; the TCRdb copy retains only in-frame clones and omits some. The sample holds 30,000 to 40,000 clones, and no clone turns up only once. Both groups were predominantly of Caucasian heritage. Study conclusions and caveats: Common variable immunodeficiency TCR beta sequences reportedly had fewer deletions and N-nucleotide insertions. CVID subjects showed higher TCRbeta clonality than healthy controls.

The sequenced sample was peripheral blood mononuclear cells. This TCR was recovered from a person between 18 and 75 years old in good health. This chain joins TRBV13 and TRBJ2-7, with D possibly matching TRBD2 (5 bases). The CDR3 DNA, read in part, is TGTGCCAGCAGCTTTAGCGTGAACCGACCTACCTACGAG. Translating it yields CASSFSVNRPTYE. The CDR3 in its entirety is CASSFSVNRPTYEQYF.